The next 18 T cell receptor beta chains were all read from a single sample in a study of cytomegalovirus exposure and HLA in healthy donors. In the PCR, 60 Vbeta and 13 Jbeta primers were used. TCRdb's copy holds only in-frame clones and misses some; the assay was immunoSEQ multiplex PCR. The table includes 200,000 or so clones, roughly nine tenths detected once. Sequenced sample: PBMCs. The source is a girl under three years old in good health and CMV-seronegative.

CDR3 sequence (DNA): TGCGCCAGCAGCCGGAAAACCGGGACAGGGAGTGAAGAGCAGTACTTC. It is translated as CASSRKTGTGSEEQYF. V gene TRBV4-3 combines with J gene TRBJ2-7, with TRBD1 identical over 9 bases. The CDR3 is 16 amino acids. The trim removed 4 bases at V and 7 bases at J, leaving 14 bases unmatched. Germline loops: CDR1 LGHNA, CDR2 YSLEER.

This chain links TRBV7-2 with TRBJ2-4; D possibly corresponds to TRBD2 (6 bases). The CDR3 loop spans 16 amino acids. The V and J ends lost 1 base and 3 bases respectively, with 13 bases between them. CDR1 is SGHTA and CDR2 is FQGNSA in the germline V gene. Written as DNA, the CDR3 is TGTGCCAGCAGCTTAGTAGTGACTAGAGTCAAAAACATTCAGTACTTC. Residues: CASSLVVTRVKNIQYF.

The J gene is TRBJ2-3, the V gene TRBV30; 10 bases map to TRBD2. The CDR3 has 17 residues. Unmatched junction bases numbered 14, after V lost 0 bases and J lost 8 bases. Germline CDR1 GTSNPN, CDR2 SVGIG (reference sequence). The CDR3: CAWSVGRTSGVRGTQYF. CDR3 DNA sequence: TGTGCCTGGAGTGTAGGTAGAACTAGCGGGGTTCGGGGTACGCAGTATTTT.

This chain joins TRBV29-1 and TRBJ1-1; 10 bases are a match to TRBD1. Germline-derived CDR1 and CDR2 are SQVTM and ANQGSEA. V lost 7 bases and J lost 0; bases outside the gene matches: 8. The CDR3 sequence is 15 residues long. CDR3 residues: CSAAGGQGLNTEAFF. The DNA for the CDR3 is TGCAGCGCCGCAGGGGGACAGGGGTTGAACACTGAAGCTTTCTTT. Full variable domain (rest looked up from reference TRBV29-1 and TRBJ1-1): SAVISQKPSRDICQRGTSLTIQCQVDSQVTMMFWYRQQPGQSLTLIATANQGSEATYESGFVIDKFPISRPNLTFSTLTVSNMSPEDSSIYLCSAAGGQGLNTEAFFGQGTRLTVV.

The chain couples TRBV30 to TRBJ2-2; no clear D. Germline CDR1 is GTSNPN and CDR2 is SVGIG (reference sequence). This CDR3 contains 12 residues. V lost 4 bases and J 1 base, leaving 4 bases between the germline ends. CDR3 coding DNA: TGTGCCTGGACAGAGAACACCGGGGAGCTGTTTTTT. Translating it yields CAWTENTGELFF.

The chain carries TRBV6-1 and TRBJ2-7; D perhaps matches TRBD1 (6 bases). Trimming pared 3 bases from V and 0 bases from J, leaving 9 bases between. The CDR3 covers 14 residues. From germline, CDR1 is MNHNS and CDR2 SASEGT. CDR3 in amino acids: CASSETGDSYEQYF. For the CDR3, the DNA is TGTGCCAGCAGTGAGACAGGAGACTCCTACGAGCAGTACTTC.

The CDR3 spells CASSAGQSSSGNTIYF. The CDR3 DNA reads as TGTGCCAGCAGCGCGGGACAGTCTTCCTCTGGAAACACCATATATTTT. The rearrangement joins TRBV7-9 to TRBJ1-3; 7 positions match TRBD1. V lost 5 bases to trimming and J lost 0 bases; unmatched junction nucleotides: 7. The CDR3 runs 16 residues. Germline CDR1 SEHNR, CDR2 FQNEAQ (reference sequence).

This chain uses TRBV7-9 with TRBJ1-4; the match to TRBD1 covers 7 bases. V was clipped by 0 bases and J by 8 bases; unmatched bases: 6. CDR1 is SEHNR, CDR2 FQNEAQ, per germline (reference sequence). The CDR3 length is 15 residues. Written as DNA, the CDR3 is TGTGCCAGCAGCTTAGCCCCCCAGGGGGAAGAAAAACTGTTTTTT. Translation: CASSLAPQGEEKLFF. Complete variable domain (other parts from reference TRBV7-9 and TRBJ1-4): DTGVSQNPRHKITKRGQNVTFRCDPISEHNRLYWYRQTLGQGPEFLTYFQNEAQLEKSRLLSDRFSAERPKGSFSTLEIQRTEQGDSAMYLCASSLAPQGEEKLFFGSGTQLSVL.

In the case of this clone: The junction departs from the called germline gene at one end, perhaps through a read error. The chain combines TRBV11-2 with TRBJ1-2; D is unclear. This CDR3 has 12 residues. Germline CDR1 SGHAT, CDR2 FQNNGV. Here the CDR3 DNA reads TGTGCCAGCAGCTTAGGGCAGGTTGGCGTGTCATTC. Protein: CASSLGQVGVSF.

The V and J genes are TRBV2 and TRBJ2-5; no clear D gene. The DNA end is a closer match to TRBJ2-7, so the J assignment may be wrong. This CDR3 region has 15 residues. CDR1 and CDR2 (germline): SNHLY, FYNNEI. CDR3 residues: CASSEISLLSYEQYF. In DNA form, the CDR3 reads TGTGCCAGCAGTGAAATAAGCCTGTTATCCTACGAGCAGTACTTC.

The chain employs TRBV4-2 and TRBJ1-2; unclear D gene. Trimming removed 5 bases from V and 1 base from J, with 17 bases in between. This CDR3 region has 16 residues. The germline V gene has CDR1 LGHNA and CDR2 YNFKEQ. This CDR3 reads CASSGGRSINNYGYTF. In DNA form, the CDR3 reads TGTGCCAGCAGCGGAGGACGGAGTATAAATAACTATGGCTACACCTTC.

The chain uses TRBV18 and TRBJ2-2, with 8 bases matching TRBD2. Germline V gives CDR1 KGHSH, CDR2 LQKENI. The CDR3 totals 18 residues. V shed 5 bases and J 0 bases; nucleotides not matched to a gene: 11. In DNA form, the CDR3 reads TGTGCCAGCTCAGCCAGGACCTCTAGCGGGTCGAACACCGGGGAGCTGTTTTTT. Its protein is CASSARTSSGSNTGELFF.

The chain is built from TRBV18 and TRBJ2-7; D is possibly TRBD2 (5 bases). Between the trimmed V and J ends, which lost 5 bases and 0 bases, there was a span of 11 bases. CDR3 length equals 14 residues. CDR1 is KGHSH and CDR2 is LQKENI in the germline V gene. CDR3 coding DNA: TGTGCCAGCTCAGGCCTAGGGAGCTCCTACGAGCAGTACTTC. It translates to CASSGLGSSYEQYF.

This chain links TRBV5-6 with TRBJ2-3, with 10 bases lining up with TRBD2. The junction had 1 base not matched to a gene; V was cut back by 0 bases and J by 3 bases. The CDR3 runs 15 residues. Looked up from germline, CDR1 is SGHDT and CDR2 is YYEEEE. CDR3 nucleotide sequence: TGTGCCAGCAGCTTGGAGCGGGAGGGGACAGATACGCAGTATTTT. It is translated as CASSLEREGTDTQYF.

This clone was counted a few times. The chain joins TRBV30 to TRBJ2-2; possible D gene TRBD1, 6 bases. The germline CDR1 and CDR2 sequences are GTSNPN and SVGIG (reference sequence). The CDR3 length is 16 residues. V was shortened by 1 base and J by 5 bases, with 17 bases between the two germline ends. The DNA for the CDR3 is TGTGCCTGGAGTGGTGTAGGAACAGGGTTAACCGGGGAGCTGTTTTTT. Translated, it gives CAWSGVGTGLTGELFF.

The chain has TRBV19 and TRBJ2-3, with a tentative D call TRBD2 (5 bases). Germline values: CDR1 LNHDA, CDR2 SQIVND (reference sequence). V lost 3 bases, J lost 2 bases, and 6 bases lay in between. This CDR3 contains 13 residues. The CDR3 DNA reads as TGTGCCAGTAGTATCCGGGACACAGATACGCAGTATTTT. Translated, it gives CASSIRDTDTQYF.

This clone has just one count. The chain recombines TRBV7-9 with TRBJ1-2; the D gene is possibly TRBD1 (5 bases). V was trimmed by 1 base and J by 8 bases, leaving 8 bases between them. This CDR3 is built from 12 residues. The germline V gene has CDR1 SEHNR and CDR2 FQNEAQ (reference sequence). CDR3 sequence: CASSLGTRGYTF. The CDR3 bases are TGTGCCAGCAGCTTAGGGACACGAGGCTACACCTTC.

The genes are TRBV2 and TRBJ2-1; 11 positions agree with TRBD1. Germline CDR1 is SNHLY and CDR2 is FYNNEI. Unmatched junction bases numbered 4, after V lost 0 bases and J lost 15 bases. The CDR3 runs 13 residues. In nucleotides, the CDR3 is TGTGCCAGCAGTGAAGCCGGGACAGGGGGAGGGTTCTTC. It encodes CASSEAGTGGGFF. The entire variable domain, with the rest obtained from reference TRBV2 and TRBJ2-1, is as follows: EPEVTQTPSHQVTQMGQEVILRCVPISNHLYFYWYRQILGQKVEFLVSFYNNEISEKSEIFDDQFSVERPDGSNFTLKIRSTKLEDSAMYFCASSEAGTGGGFFGPGTRLTVL.